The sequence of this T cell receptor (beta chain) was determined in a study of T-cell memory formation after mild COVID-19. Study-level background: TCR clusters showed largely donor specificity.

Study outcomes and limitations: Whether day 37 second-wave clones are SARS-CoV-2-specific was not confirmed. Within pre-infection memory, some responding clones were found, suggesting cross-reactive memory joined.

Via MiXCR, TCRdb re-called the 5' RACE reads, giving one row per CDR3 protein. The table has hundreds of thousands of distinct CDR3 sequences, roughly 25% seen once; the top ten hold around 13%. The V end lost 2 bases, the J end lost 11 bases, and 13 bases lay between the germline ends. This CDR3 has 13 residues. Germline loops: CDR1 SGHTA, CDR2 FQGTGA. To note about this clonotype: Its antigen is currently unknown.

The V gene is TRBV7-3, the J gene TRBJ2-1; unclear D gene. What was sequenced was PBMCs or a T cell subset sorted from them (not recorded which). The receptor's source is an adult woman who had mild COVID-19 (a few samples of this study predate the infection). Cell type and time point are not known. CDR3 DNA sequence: TGTGCCAGCAGCTTAGGCTCGACTTCCCAGCAGTTCTTC. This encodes CASSLGSTSQQFF.